This T cell receptor beta chain appears in the sequencing data of a study of T-cell reconstitution after alpha-beta-depleted transplantation in children. Points from the study as a whole: One year post-transplant, T-cell counts and diversity were largely derived from T cells produced anew. Some patients' high day-60 TCRbeta diversity was traced to surviving recipient T cells and thymic progenitors. As was reported, about two months after transplant, alpha-beta T cells came from several hundred expanded graft clones.

Remarks on this clonotype: Its antigen is currently unknown.

Unique molecular identifiers were used in preparing the TCRbeta library. TCRdb analysed the PCR reads with MiXCR anew, one entry per CDR3 protein. The repertoire has around 200,000 distinct CDR3 sequences, 17% of them found once; the top ten carry around 45%. This TCR derives from a male patient aged 2-9 years who had a stem cell transplant for acute lymphoblastic leukemia, so the T cells may come from the graft donor. The sample in question was PBMCs, mostly from graft donor cells, obtained 360 days after TCRalphabeta/CD19-depleted stem cell transplant.

CDR3 bases: TGTGCCAGTAGTACCCAATATAGTTCCACTGAAGCTTTCTTT. Translating gives CASSTQYSSTEAFF. The rearrangement links TRBV19 to TRBJ1-1; D is undetermined. V was pared by 4 bases and J by 4 bases, with 13 bases between. Germline lookup yields CDR1 LNHDA and CDR2 SQIVND (reference sequence). The CDR3 loop spans 14 amino acids.